Below are 18 T cell receptor beta chains sequenced from a single sample in a study of patients and donors after allogeneic stem cell transplantation. TCRdb analysed the RT-PCR reads with MiXCR anew, one entry per CDR3 protein. The repertoire consists of fewer than 25,000 distinct CDR3 sequences, with approximately 42% occurring once and the leading ten covering 78%. Source material: blood, either unsorted or a sorted T cell fraction (not recorded which). These receptors came from a human donor who was either an allogeneic HSCT recipient or a stem cell or donor lymphocyte infusion donor (not recorded which). It is not recorded whose cells these are; they may come from a transplant donor.

The V gene is TRBV11-2, the J gene TRBJ2-1; TRBD1 matches at 7 bases. Germline loops: CDR1 SGHAT, CDR2 FQNNGV. Trimming at V came to 2 bases and at J to 2 bases, leaving 0 bases not matched to a gene. CDR3 length: 14 amino acids. Here the CDR3 reads CASSLTGAYNEQFF. The CDR3 coding sequence is TGTGCCAGCAGCTTAACAGGGGCCTACAATGAGCAGTTCTTC.

This clonotype was recorded a few times. J is TRBJ1-4 and V is TRBV5-1; D is perhaps TRBD1 (5 bases). Per the germline V gene, CDR1 is SGHRS and CDR2 is YFSETQ. CDR3 length equals 15 residues. Between the trimmed V and J ends, which lost 0 bases and 5 bases, there was a span of 11 bases. DNA of the CDR3: TGCGCCAGCAGCTTGGCCGCAGGGCGAAATGAAAAACTGTTTTTT. As protein: CASSLAAGRNEKLFF.

V gene TRBV6-5 combines with J gene TRBJ2-5; a weak D match, TRBD2 (5 bases). The germline V gene encodes CDR1 MNHEY and CDR2 SVGAGI. The CDR3 runs 15 residues. Trimming stripped 2 bases from V and 5 bases from J, with 15 bases between. The CDR3 nucleotides are TGTGCCAGCAGTTACCGGGAAAGAGGCGTGGAGACCCAGTACTTC. It yields the protein CASSYRERGVETQYF.

This clonotype was observed a single time. V and J are TRBV24-1 and TRBJ1-2; no definite D call. This CDR3 spans 14 amino acids. Trimming removed 2 bases at V and 1 base at J, with 7 bases between. Germline loops: CDR1 KGHDR, CDR2 SFDVKD. The CDR3 sequence: CATSDWLLNYGYTF. DNA for the CDR3: TGTGCCACCAGTGATTGGCTGCTTAACTATGGCTACACCTTC.

This clonotype was detected ten times or more. J is TRBJ1-1 and V is TRBV12-3 or TRBV12-4, with 9 bases identical to TRBD1. V lost 5 bases, J lost 0 bases, and 7 bases stayed unmatched. The CDR3 has 16 residues. The CDR3 is CASSPRTGAMNTEAFF. CDR3 nucleotide sequence: TGTGCCAGCAGTCCAAGGACAGGGGCCATGAACACTGAAGCTTTCTTT.

This clonotype was found a few times. The V call is TRBV2, the J call TRBJ1-5; 9 positions match TRBD1. This CDR3 contains 16 residues. Looked up from germline, CDR1 is SNHLY and CDR2 is FYNNEI. With 0 bases clipped from V and 2 bases from J, the junction kept 2 bases outside the gene matches. The CDR3: CASSEATGGGNQPQHF. The CDR3 DNA reads TGTGCCAGCAGTGAAGCGACAGGGGGTGGCAATCAGCCCCAGCATTTT. Variable domain in full (rest from reference TRBV2 and TRBJ1-5): EPEVTQTPSHQVTQMGQEVILRCVPISNHLYFYWYRQILGQKVEFLVSFYNNEISEKSEIFDDQFSVERPDGSNFTLKIRSTKLEDSAMYFCASSEATGGGNQPQHFGDGTRLSIL.

The rearrangement links TRBV7-8 to TRBJ1-5; 7 bases agree with TRBD1. The germline gives CDR1 SGHVS, CDR2 FQNEAQ. Losses at the gene ends were 0 bases for V and 6 bases for J; bases not matched to a gene: 5. This CDR3 region has 15 residues. CDR3 coding DNA: TGTGCCAGCAGCTTAGCTAGGGGGCAGGGTCAGCCCCAGCATTTT. Translated, it gives CASSLARGQGQPQHF. The entire variable domain, with the rest obtained from reference TRBV7-8 and TRBJ1-5, is as follows: GAGVSQSPRYKVAKRGQDVALRCDPISGHVSLFWYQQALGQGPEFLTYFQNEAQLDKSGLPSDRFFAERPEGSVSTLKIQRTQQEDSAVYLCASSLARGQGQPQHFGDGTRLSIL.

This chain connects TRBV12-3 or TRBV12-4 to TRBJ2-5, with 10 nucleotides matching TRBD2. The V gene end was trimmed by 6 bases and the J gene end by 5 bases; junction bases not matched to a gene: 9. This CDR3 contains 15 residues. Written as DNA, the CDR3 is TGTGCCAGCAGATCTAGCGGGAGAGGTATGGAGACCCAGTACTTC. It codes for CASRSSGRGMETQYF.

This sequence joins TRBV9 and TRBJ2-1; TRBD2 might be the D (6 bases). The V end was cut by 6 bases, the J end by 6 bases, with 13 bases between. The CDR3 is 13 amino acids. From germline, CDR1 is SGDLS and CDR2 YYNGEE. In nucleotides, the CDR3 is TGTGCCAGCACCCACGTGGGAGGCAATGAGCAGTTCTTC. Translated, it gives CASTHVGGNEQFF.

J is TRBJ2-1 and V is TRBV11-2; 9 positions match TRBD1. Germline loops: CDR1 SGHAT, CDR2 FQNNGV. This CDR3 contains 15 residues. The trim removed 4 bases at V and 4 bases at J, leaving 5 bases unmatched. This chain's CDR3 is CASSSQGAPYNEQFF. CDR3 DNA: TGTGCCAGCAGCTCACAGGGGGCCCCTTACAATGAGCAGTTCTTC.

This clonotype showed up just a few times. V gene TRBV4-2 combines with J gene TRBJ2-1; 11 bases are a match to TRBD2. Germline lookup yields CDR1 LGHNA and CDR2 YNFKEQ. This CDR3 is 17 amino acids long. V dropped 4 bases and J dropped 4; count of bases not matched to a gene: 9. DNA of the CDR3: TGTGCCAGCAGCCCCCGAGGGGCTAGCGGGGGGTACAATGAGCAGTTCTTC. It codes for CASSPRGASGGYNEQFF.

This clonotype was observed a handful of times. The CDR3 sequence: CASSFEGGNLSIRDGYTF. The CDR3 nucleotides are TGCGCCAGCAGCTTTGAAGGAGGGAACTTGTCAATCAGGGATGGCTACACCTTC. The rearrangement uses TRBV5-1 and TRBJ1-2, with D possibly matching TRBD1 (5 bases). Germline CDR1 reads SGHRS; CDR2 reads YFSETQ. Between the trimmed V and J ends, which lost 2 bases and 6 bases, there was a span of 26 bases. The CDR3 has 18 residues. Based on the CDR3 plus reference TRBV5-1 and TRBJ1-2, the full variable domain is KAGVTQTPRYLIKTRGQQVTLSCSPISGHRSVSWYQQTPGQGLQFLFEYFSETQRNKGNFPGRFSGRQFSNSRSEMNVSTLELGDSALYLCASSFEGGNLSIRDGYTFGSGTRLTVV.

V gene TRBV25-1 combines with J gene TRBJ2-3; D uncertain. This CDR3 has 15 amino acids. Deletions cut 1 base from V and 1 base from J, with 9 bases between. Germline-derived CDR1 and CDR2 are MGHDK and SYGVNS. The CDR3 nucleotides read TGTGCCAGCAGTGAATCTGGGCGCGGCACAGATACGCAGTATTTT. It specifies CASSESGRGTDTQYF.

This clonotype was found many times. The genes are TRBV5-1 and TRBJ1-1; D unclear. The length of the CDR3 is 15 residues. V was shortened by 4 bases and J by 0 bases, with 13 bases between the two germline ends. The germline V gene has CDR1 SGHRS and CDR2 YFSETQ. CDR3 in amino acids: CASSPDGSLNTEAFF. CDR3 bases: TGCGCCAGCAGCCCGGACGGCTCTTTGAACACTGAAGCTTTCTTT. Full variable domain (rest looked up from reference TRBV5-1 and TRBJ1-1): KAGVTQTPRYLIKTRGQQVTLSCSPISGHRSVSWYQQTPGQGLQFLFEYFSETQRNKGNFPGRFSGRQFSNSRSEMNVSTLELGDSALYLCASSPDGSLNTEAFFGQGTRLTVV.

This sequence joins TRBV5-6 and TRBJ2-3; D ambiguous. V was trimmed by 10 bases and J by 2 bases, leaving 8 bases between them. Germline loops: CDR1 SGHDT, CDR2 YYEEEE. The CDR3 consists of 11 residues. In DNA form, the CDR3 reads TGTGCCGTAGGAAACACAGATACGCAGTATTTT. Its protein product is CAVGNTDTQYF. Complete variable domain (other parts from reference TRBV5-6 and TRBJ2-3): DAGVTQSPTHLIKTRGQQVTLRCSPKSGHDTVSWYQQALGQGPQFIFQYYEEEERQRGNFPDRFSGHQFPNYSSELNVNALLLGDSALYLCAVGNTDTQYFGPGTRLTVL.

The rearrangement links TRBV5-1 to TRBJ1-4, with no clear D. CDR1 SGHRS and CDR2 YFSETQ come from the germline V gene. The V end was cut by 4 bases, the J end by 4 bases, with 11 bases between. CDR3 length: 14 amino acids. In DNA, the CDR3 is TGCGCCAGCAGCCGGAATTCGGGTAATGAAAAACTGTTTTTT. Translated, it gives CASSRNSGNEKLFF.

This clonotype has more than one count but fewer than ten. The J gene is TRBJ1-5, the V gene TRBV7-9; TRBD1 matches 8 bases. Germline loops: CDR1 SEHNR, CDR2 FQNEAQ (reference sequence). V was pared by 1 base and J by 7 bases, with 6 bases of the junction left unmatched. The CDR3 is 15 residues long. As DNA, the CDR3 is TGTGCCAGCAGCTTAGAAGGGACAGGAGGACAGCCCCAGCATTTT. This gives the protein CASSLEGTGGQPQHF.

CDR3 amino acids: CASSQLGLAANEQFF. CDR3 sequence (DNA): TGCGCCAGCAGCCAATTGGGACTAGCGGCCAATGAGCAGTTCTTC. V and J are TRBV4-1 and TRBJ2-1, with 11 nucleotides matching TRBD2. V shed 2 bases, J shed 6 bases, and the junction held 3 bases outside the gene matches. The length of the CDR3 is 15 residues. Germline V lookup: CDR1 MGHRA, CDR2 YSYEKL.